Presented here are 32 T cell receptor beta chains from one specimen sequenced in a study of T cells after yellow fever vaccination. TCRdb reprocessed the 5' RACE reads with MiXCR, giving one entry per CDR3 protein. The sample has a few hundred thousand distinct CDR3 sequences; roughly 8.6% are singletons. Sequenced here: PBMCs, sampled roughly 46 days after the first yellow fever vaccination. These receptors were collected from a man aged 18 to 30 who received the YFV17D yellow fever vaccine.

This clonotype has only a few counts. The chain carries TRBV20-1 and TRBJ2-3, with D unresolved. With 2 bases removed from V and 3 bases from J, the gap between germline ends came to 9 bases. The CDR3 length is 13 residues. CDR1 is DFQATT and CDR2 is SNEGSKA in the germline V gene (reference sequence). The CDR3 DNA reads TGCAGTGCTAGACTAGACCGTACAGATACGCAGTATTTT. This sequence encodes CSARLDRTDTQYF.

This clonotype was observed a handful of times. The CDR3 DNA reads TGTGCCAGCAGTTACTCTTCGCGGGACAGGGACTATGGCTACACCTTC. Translation gives CASSYSSRDRDYGYTF. V is TRBV6-5 and J is TRBJ1-2; TRBD1 matches 9 bases. V gave up 0 bases and J gave up 3 bases; unmatched junction bases: 5. Per germline, CDR1 MNHEY and CDR2 SVGAGI. The length of the CDR3 is 16 residues.

The CDR3 loop reads CASSRLHPGTDTQYF. The CDR3 DNA follows: TGCGCCAGCAGCAGACTCCACCCGGGCACAGATACGCAGTATTTT. This chain joins TRBV5-1 and TRBJ2-3; D gene ambiguous. V lost 4 bases, J lost 1 base, and 13 bases lay in between. Germline CDR1 and CDR2: SGHRS and YFSETQ. The CDR3 has 15 residues.

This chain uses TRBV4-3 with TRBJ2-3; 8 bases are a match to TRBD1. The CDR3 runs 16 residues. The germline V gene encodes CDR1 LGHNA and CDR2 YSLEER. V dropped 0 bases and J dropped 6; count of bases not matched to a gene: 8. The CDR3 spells CASSQEFRGLRDTQYF. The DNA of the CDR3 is TGCGCCAGCAGCCAAGAGTTCAGGGGGCTTCGGGATACGCAGTATTTT.

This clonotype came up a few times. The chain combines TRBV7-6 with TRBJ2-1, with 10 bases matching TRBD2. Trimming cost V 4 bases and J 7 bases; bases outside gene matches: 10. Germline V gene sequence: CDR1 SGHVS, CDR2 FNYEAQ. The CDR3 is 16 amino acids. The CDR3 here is CASSSFTSGDYNEQFF. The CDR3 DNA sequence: TGTGCCAGCAGCTCATTTACTAGCGGGGACTATAATGAGCAGTTCTTC.

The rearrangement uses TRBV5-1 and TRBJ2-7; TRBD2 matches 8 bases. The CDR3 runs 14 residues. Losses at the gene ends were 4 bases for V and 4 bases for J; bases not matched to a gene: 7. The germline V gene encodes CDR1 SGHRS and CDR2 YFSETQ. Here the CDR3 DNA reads TGCGCCAGCAGCCTGGGTAGCGGGGCTTACGAGCAGTACGTC. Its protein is CASSLGSGAYEQYV.

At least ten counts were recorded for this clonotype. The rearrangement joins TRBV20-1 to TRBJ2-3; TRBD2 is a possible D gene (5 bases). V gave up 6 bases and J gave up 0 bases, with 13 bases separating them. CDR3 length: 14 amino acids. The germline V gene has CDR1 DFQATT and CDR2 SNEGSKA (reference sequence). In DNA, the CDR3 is TGCAGTGCCGACCCACTAGTAAGCACAGATACGCAGTATTTT. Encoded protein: CSADPLVSTDTQYF.

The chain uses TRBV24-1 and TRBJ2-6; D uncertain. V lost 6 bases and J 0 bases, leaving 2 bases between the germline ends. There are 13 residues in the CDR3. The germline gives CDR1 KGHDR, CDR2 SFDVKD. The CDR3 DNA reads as TGTGCCACCAGTTTCTCTGGGGCCAACGTCCTGACTTTC. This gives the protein CATSFSGANVLTF.

Here the CDR3 DNA reads TGTGCCAGCAGGAGGGGACTAGGAATGACAGATACGCAGTATTTT. This translates into CASRRGLGMTDTQYF. The rearrangement links TRBV2 to TRBJ2-3; TRBD2 agrees at 8 bases. CDR1 is SNHLY and CDR2 is FYNNEI in the germline V gene. This CDR3 comprises 15 residues. With V trimmed by 6 bases and J by 3 bases, 8 bases remained unmatched.

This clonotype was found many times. Here the CDR3 reads CASSPGDGALTDTQYF. The CDR3 bases are TGCGCCAGCAGCCCCGGCGATGGGGCCCTCACAGATACGCAGTATTTT. V is TRBV5-1 and J is TRBJ2-3; a possible D gene is TRBD1 (5 bases). V was shortened by 4 bases and J by 2 bases, with 17 bases between the two germline ends. The CDR3 length is 16 residues. The V gene's germline CDR1 is SGHRS and CDR2 YFSETQ.

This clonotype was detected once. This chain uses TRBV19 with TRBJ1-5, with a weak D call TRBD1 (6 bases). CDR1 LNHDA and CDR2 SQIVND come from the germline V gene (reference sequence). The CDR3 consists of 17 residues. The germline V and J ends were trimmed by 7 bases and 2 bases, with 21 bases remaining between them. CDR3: CASTKSRGAQGNQPQHF. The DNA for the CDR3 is TGTGCCAGTACCAAGAGTCGGGGGGCCCAAGGCAATCAGCCCCAGCATTTT.

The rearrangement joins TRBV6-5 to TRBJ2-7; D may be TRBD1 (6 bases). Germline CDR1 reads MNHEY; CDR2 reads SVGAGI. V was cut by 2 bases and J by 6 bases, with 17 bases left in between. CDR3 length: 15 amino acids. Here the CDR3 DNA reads TGTGCCAGCAGTTACACCCGACCGGGACAATCCGAGCAGTACTTC. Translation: CASSYTRPGQSEQYF.

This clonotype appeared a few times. The CDR3 DNA reads TGCGCCAGCAGCACTAGCACCTGGGAGCAGTACGTC. Its translation: CASSTSTWEQYV. The gene calls are TRBV5-1 and TRBJ2-7; D might be TRBD2 (6 bases). CDR3 length: 12 residues. V gave up 4 bases and J gave up 7 bases, with 12 bases separating them. Germline loops: CDR1 SGHRS, CDR2 YFSETQ.

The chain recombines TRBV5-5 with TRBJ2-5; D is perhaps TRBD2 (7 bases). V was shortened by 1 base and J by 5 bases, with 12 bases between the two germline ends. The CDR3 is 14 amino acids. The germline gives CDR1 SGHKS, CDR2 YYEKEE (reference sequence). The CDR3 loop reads CASSLYRGAETQYF. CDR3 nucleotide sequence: TGTGCCAGCAGCTTGTATCGGGGGGCGGAGACCCAGTACTTC.

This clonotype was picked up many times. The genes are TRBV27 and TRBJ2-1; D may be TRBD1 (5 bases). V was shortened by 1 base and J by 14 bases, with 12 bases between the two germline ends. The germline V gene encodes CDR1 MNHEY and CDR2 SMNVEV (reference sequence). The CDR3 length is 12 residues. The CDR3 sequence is CASSLLGQGEFF. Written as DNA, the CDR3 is TGTGCCAGCAGTTTATTGGGGCAGGGTGAGTTCTTC.

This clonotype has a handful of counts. This CDR3 is CASSPQGVYNEQFF. CDR3 DNA sequence: TGTGCCAGCAGCCCTCAGGGCGTTTACAATGAGCAGTTCTTC. The rearrangement links TRBV4-2 to TRBJ2-1, with D perhaps TRBD1 (5 bases). V shed 4 bases and J shed 4 bases, with 11 bases lying between them. The CDR3 consists of 14 residues. The germline gives CDR1 LGHNA, CDR2 YNFKEQ.

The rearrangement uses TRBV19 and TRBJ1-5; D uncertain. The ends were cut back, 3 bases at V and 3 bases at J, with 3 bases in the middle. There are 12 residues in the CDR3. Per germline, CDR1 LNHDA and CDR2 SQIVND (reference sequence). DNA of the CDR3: TGTGCCAGTAGTATCTTCAATCAGCCCCAGCATTTT. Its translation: CASSIFNQPQHF.

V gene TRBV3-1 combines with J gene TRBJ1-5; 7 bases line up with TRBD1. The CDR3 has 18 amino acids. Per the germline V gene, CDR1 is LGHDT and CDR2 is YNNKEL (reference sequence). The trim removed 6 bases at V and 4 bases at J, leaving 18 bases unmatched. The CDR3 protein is CASRTPDSTGTENQPQHF. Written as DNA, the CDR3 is TGTGCCAGCAGAACTCCAGACTCGACCGGGACAGAGAATCAGCCCCAGCATTTT.

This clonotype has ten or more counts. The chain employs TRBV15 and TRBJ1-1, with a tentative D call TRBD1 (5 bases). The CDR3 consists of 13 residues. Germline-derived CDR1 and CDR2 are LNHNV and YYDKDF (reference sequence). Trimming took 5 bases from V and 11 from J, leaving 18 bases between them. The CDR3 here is CATSSGPLSDAFF. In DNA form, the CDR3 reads TGTGCCACCAGCTCAGGGCCCCTGTCGGATGCTTTCTTT.

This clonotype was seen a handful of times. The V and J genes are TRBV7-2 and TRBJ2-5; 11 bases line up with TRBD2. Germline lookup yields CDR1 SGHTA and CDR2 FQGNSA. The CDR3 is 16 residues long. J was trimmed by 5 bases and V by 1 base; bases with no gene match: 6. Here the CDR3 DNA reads TGTGCCAGCAGCTTAGTAGCGGGGGGGCCGACGGAGACCCAGTACTTC. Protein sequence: CASSLVAGGPTETQYF.

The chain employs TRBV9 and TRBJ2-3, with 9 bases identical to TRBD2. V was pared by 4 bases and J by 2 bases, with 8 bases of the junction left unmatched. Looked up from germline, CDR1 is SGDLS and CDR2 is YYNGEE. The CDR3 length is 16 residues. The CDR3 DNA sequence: TGTGCCAGCAGCCCCAGCGGGGGGACAAACACAGATACGCAGTATTTT. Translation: CASSPSGGTNTDTQYF.

CDR3 bases: TGTGCCAGTAGTATCGTAGGGATCGGCTATGGCTACACCTTC. Translation: CASSIVGIGYGYTF. The rearrangement uses TRBV19 and TRBJ1-2, with no clear D. The V end was cut by 3 bases, the J end by 4 bases, with 12 bases between. The CDR3 has 14 amino acids. In germline, CDR1 is LNHDA, CDR2 SQIVND (reference sequence).

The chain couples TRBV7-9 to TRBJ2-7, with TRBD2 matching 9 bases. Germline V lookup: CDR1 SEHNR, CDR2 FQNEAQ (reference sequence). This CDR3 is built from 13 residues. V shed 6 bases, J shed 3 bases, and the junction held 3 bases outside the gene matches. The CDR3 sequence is CASSASGVYEQYV. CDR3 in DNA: TGTGCCAGCAGTGCTAGCGGGGTCTACGAGCAGTACGTC.

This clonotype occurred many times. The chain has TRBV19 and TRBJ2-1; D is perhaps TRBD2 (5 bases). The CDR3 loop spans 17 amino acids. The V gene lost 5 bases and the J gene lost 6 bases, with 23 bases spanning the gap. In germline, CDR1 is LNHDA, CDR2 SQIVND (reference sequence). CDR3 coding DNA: TGTGCCAGTAGTCCTAGAGGCGGCGACGGGGTACGCAATGAGCAGTTCTTC. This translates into CASSPRGGDGVRNEQFF. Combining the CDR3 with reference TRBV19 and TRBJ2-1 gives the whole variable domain DGGITQSPKYLFRKEGQNVTLSCEQNLNHDAMYWYRQDPGQGLRLIYYSQIVNDFQKGDIAEGYSVSREKKESFPLTVTSAQKNPTAFYLCASSPRGGDGVRNEQFFGPGTRLTVL.

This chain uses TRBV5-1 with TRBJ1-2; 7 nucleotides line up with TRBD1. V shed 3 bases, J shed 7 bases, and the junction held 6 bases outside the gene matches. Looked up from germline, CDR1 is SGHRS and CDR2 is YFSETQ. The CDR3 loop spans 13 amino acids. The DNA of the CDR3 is TGCGCCAGCAGCTCTACAGGGGTAGCTGGCTACACCTTC. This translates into CASSSTGVAGYTF.

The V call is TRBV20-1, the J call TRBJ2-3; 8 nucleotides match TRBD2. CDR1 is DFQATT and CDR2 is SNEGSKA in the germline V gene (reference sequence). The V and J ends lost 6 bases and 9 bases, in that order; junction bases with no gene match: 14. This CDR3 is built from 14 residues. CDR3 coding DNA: TGCAGTGCCATAGGGCGGGGGGCCCAGGAGACGCAGTATTTT. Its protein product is CSAIGRGAQETQYF.

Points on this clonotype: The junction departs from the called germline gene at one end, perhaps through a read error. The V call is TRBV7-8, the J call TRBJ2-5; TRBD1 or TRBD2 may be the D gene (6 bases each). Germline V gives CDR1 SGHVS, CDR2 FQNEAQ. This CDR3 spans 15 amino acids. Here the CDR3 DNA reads TGTGCCAGCAGCGTTAGACTACGGGGGCCTAGCTGGGTGGACTTC. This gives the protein CASSVRLRGPSWVDF.

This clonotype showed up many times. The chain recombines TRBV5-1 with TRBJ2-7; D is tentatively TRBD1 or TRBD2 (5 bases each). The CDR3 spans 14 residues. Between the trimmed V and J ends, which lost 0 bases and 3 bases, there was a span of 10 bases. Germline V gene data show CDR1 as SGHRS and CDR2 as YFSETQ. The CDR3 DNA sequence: TGCGCCAGCAGCTTGGGGGACGGCGACTACGAGCAGTACTTC. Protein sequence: CASSLGDGDYEQYF. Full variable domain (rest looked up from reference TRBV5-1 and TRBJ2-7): KAGVTQTPRYLIKTRGQQVTLSCSPISGHRSVSWYQQTPGQGLQFLFEYFSETQRNKGNFPGRFSGRQFSNSRSEMNVSTLELGDSALYLCASSLGDGDYEQYFGPGTRLTVT.

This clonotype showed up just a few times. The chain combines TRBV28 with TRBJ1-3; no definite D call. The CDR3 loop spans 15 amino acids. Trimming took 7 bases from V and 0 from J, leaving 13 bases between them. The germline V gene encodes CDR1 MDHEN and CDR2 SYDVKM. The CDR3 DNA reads TGTGCCAGCACACGGCCAGGCTCCTCTGGAAACACCATATATTTT. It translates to CASTRPGSSGNTIYF.

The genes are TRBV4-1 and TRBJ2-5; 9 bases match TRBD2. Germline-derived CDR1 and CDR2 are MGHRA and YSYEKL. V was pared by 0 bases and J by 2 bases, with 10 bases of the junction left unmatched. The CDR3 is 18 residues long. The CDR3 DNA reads TGCGCCAGCAGCCAAGAAAGGACTAGCGAGGATCGACAAGAGACCCAGTACTTC. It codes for CASSQERTSEDRQETQYF.

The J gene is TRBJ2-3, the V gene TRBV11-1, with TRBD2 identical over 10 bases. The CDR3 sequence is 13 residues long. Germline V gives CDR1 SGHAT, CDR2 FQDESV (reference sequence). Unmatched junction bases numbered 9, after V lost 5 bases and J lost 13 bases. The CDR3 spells CASSERGGAVKYF. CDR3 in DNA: TGTGCCAGCAGCGAGCGGGGGGGGGCAGTGAAGTATTTT. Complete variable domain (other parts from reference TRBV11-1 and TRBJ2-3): EAEVAQSPRYKITEKSQAVAFWCDPISGHATLYWYRQILGQGPELLVQFQDESVVDDSQLPKDRFSAERLKGVDSTLKIQPAELGDSAMYLCASSERGGAVKYFGPGTRLTVL.

The DNA for the CDR3 is TGTGCCAGCAGCTTAGTGGGAGAGGGGGATGAAGCTTTCTTT. Translating gives CASSLVGEGDEAFF. This chain joins TRBV7-6 and TRBJ1-1; D perhaps matches TRBD1 (6 bases). CDR1 is SGHVS, CDR2 FNYEAQ, per germline. The CDR3 extends over 14 amino acids. Trimming cost V 1 base and J 7 bases, with 13 bases left between them.